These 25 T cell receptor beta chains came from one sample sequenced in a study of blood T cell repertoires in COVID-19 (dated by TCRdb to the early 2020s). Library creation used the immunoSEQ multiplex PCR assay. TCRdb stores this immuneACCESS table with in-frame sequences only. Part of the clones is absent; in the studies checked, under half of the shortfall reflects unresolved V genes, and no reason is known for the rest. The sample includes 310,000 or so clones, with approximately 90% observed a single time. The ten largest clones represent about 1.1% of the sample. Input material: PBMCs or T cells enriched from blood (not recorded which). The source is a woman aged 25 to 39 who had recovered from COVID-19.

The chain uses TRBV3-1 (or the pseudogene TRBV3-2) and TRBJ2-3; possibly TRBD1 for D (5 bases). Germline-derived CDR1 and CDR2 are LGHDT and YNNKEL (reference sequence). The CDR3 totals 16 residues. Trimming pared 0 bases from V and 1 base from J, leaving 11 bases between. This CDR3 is CASSQDKGIGTDTQYF. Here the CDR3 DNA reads TGTGCCAGCAGCCAAGATAAGGGGATCGGCACAGATACGCAGTATTTT.

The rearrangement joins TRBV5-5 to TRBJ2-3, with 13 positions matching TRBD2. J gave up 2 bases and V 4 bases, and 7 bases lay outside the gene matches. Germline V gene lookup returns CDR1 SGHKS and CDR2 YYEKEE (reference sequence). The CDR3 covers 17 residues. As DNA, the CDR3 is TGTGCCAGCAGCCCACATGGACTAGCGGGAGACACAGATACGCAGTATTTT. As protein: CASSPHGLAGDTDTQYF.

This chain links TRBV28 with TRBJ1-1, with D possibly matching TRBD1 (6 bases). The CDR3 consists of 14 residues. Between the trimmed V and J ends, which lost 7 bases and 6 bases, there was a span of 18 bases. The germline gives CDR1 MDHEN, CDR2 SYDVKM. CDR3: CASIFQGTLAEAFF. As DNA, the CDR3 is TGTGCCAGCATCTTCCAGGGGACGTTGGCTGAAGCTTTCTTT. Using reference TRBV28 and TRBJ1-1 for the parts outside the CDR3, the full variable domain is DVKVTQSSRYLVKRTGEKVFLECVQDMDHENMFWYRQDPGLGLRLIYFSYDVKMKEKGDIPEGYSVSREKKERFSLILESASTNQTSMYLCASIFQGTLAEAFFGQGTRLTVV.

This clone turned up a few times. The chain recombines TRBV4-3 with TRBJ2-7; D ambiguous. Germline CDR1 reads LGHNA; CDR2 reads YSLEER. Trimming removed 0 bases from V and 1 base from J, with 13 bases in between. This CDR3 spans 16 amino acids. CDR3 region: CASSQDAATLSYEQYF. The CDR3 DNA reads TGCGCCAGCAGCCAAGATGCGGCGACTCTTTCCTACGAGCAGTACTTC.

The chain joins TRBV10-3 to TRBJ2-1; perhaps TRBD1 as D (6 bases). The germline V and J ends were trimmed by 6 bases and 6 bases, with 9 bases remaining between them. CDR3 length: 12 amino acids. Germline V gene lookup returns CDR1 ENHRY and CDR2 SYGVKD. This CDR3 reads CAISLDSNEQFF. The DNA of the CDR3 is TGTGCCATCAGCCTGGACAGCAATGAGCAGTTCTTC.

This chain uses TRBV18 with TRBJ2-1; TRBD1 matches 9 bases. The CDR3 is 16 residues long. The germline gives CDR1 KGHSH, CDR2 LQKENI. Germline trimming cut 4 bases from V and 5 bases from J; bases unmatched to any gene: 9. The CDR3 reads CASSRNRGLRDNEQFF. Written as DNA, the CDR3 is TGTGCCAGCTCACGCAACAGGGGGCTTAGGGACAATGAGCAGTTCTTC.

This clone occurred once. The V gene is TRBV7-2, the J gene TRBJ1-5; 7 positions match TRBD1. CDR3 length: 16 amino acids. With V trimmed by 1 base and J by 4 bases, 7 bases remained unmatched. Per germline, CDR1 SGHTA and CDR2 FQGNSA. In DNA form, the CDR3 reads TGTGCCAGCAGCTTAGTTGGGTCAGGGGGTAATCAGCCCCAGCATTTT. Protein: CASSLVGSGGNQPQHF.

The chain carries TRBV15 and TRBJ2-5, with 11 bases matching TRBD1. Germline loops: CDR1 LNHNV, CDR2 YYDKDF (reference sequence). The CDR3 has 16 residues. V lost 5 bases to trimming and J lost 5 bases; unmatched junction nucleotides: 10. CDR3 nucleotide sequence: TGTGCCACCAGCGGGACTGCCGGGACAGGGGGTGAGACCCAGTACTTC. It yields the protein CATSGTAGTGGETQYF.

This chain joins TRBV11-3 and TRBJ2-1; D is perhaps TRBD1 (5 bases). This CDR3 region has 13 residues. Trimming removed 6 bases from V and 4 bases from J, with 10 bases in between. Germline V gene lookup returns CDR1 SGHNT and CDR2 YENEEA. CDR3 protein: CASSPDRYNEQFF. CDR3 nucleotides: TGTGCCAGCAGTCCCGACAGATACAATGAGCAGTTCTTC. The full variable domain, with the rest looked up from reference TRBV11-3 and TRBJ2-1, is EAGVVQSPRYKIIEKKQPVAFWCNPISGHNTLYWYLQNLGQGPELLIRYENEEAVDDSQLPKDRFSAERLKGVDSTLKIQPAELGDSAVYLCASSPDRYNEQFFGPGTRLTVL.

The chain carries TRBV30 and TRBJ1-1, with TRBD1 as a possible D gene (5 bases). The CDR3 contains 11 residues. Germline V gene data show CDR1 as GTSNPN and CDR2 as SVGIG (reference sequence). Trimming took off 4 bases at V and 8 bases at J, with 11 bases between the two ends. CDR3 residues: CAWNQAGEAFF. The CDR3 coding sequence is TGTGCCTGGAATCAGGCAGGGGAAGCTTTCTTT.

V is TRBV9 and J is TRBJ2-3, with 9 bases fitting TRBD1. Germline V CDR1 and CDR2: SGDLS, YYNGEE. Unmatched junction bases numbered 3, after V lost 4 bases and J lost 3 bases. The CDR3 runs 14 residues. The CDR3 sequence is CASSPGQGTDTQYF. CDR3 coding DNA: TGTGCCAGCAGCCCGGGACAGGGAACAGATACGCAGTATTTT.

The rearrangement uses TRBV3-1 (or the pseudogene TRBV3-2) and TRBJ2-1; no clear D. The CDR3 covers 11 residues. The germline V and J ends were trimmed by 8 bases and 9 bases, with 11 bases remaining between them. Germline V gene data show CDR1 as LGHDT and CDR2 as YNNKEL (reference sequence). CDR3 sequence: CASVNSGEQFF. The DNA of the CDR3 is TGTGCCAGCGTTAATTCAGGTGAGCAGTTCTTC.

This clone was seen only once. The CDR3 bases are TGTGCCAGCAGCACGGGACTACCCACCGGGGAGCTGTTTTTT. Protein product: CASSTGLPTGELFF. The chain combines TRBV28 with TRBJ2-2; TRBD2 aligns across 7 bases. Germline V lookup: CDR1 MDHEN, CDR2 SYDVKM. After removal of 6 bases from V and 4 bases from J, the junction contained 5 bases not matched to a gene. CDR3 length: 14 amino acids.

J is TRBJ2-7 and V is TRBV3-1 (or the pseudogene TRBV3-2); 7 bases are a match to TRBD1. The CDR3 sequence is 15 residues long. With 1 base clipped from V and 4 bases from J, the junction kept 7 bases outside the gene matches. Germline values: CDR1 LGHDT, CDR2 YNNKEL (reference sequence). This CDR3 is CASSQGQGAFYEQYF. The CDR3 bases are TGTGCCAGCAGCCAAGGACAGGGCGCCTTTTACGAGCAGTACTTC.

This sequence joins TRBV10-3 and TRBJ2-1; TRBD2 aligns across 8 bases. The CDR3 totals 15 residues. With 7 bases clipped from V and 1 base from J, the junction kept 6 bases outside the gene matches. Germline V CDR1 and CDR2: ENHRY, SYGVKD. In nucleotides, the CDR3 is TGTGCCATCATGGGTAGCGGGAAATCCTACAATGAGCAGTTCTTC. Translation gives CAIMGSGKSYNEQFF.

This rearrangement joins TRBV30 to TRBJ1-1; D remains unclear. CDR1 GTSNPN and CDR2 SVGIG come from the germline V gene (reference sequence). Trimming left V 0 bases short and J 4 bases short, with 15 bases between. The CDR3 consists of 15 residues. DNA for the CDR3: TGTGCCTGGAGTGTACCGGAGCCTCTGGGCACTGAAGCTTTCTTT. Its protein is CAWSVPEPLGTEAFF.

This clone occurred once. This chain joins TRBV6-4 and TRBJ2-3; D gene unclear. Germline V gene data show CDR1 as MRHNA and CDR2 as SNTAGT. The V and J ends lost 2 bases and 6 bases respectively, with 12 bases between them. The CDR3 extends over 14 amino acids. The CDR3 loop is CASSDDLEPDTQYF. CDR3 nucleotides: TGTGCCAGCAGTGACGATCTAGAGCCCGATACGCAGTATTTT.

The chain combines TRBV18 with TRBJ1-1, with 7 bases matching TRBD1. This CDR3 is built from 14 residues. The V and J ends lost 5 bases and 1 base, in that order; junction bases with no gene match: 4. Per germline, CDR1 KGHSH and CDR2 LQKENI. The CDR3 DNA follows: TGTGCCAGCTCAACGGACAGGCAGAACACTGAAGCTTTCTTT. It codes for CASSTDRQNTEAFF.

CDR3 DNA: TGTGCCAGCAGTTTCCCACCTGGACTAGCGGCCTACAATGAGCAGTTCTTC. Residues: CASSFPPGLAAYNEQFF. This rearrangement joins TRBV7-9 to TRBJ2-1, with TRBD2 identical over 10 bases. V lost 6 bases to trimming and J lost 2 bases; unmatched junction nucleotides: 10. Germline CDR1 SEHNR, CDR2 FQNEAQ (reference sequence). The CDR3 extends over 17 amino acids.

CDR3 amino acids: CASSLVGGQGFDGYTF. The DNA for the CDR3 is TGTGCCAGCAGCTTAGTAGGTGGACAGGGGTTTGACGGCTACACCTTC. J is TRBJ1-2 and V is TRBV7-2, with 9 bases identical to TRBD1. This CDR3 has 16 residues. Per the germline V gene, CDR1 is SGHTA and CDR2 is FQGNSA. V lost 1 base and J lost 8; bases outside the gene matches: 11.

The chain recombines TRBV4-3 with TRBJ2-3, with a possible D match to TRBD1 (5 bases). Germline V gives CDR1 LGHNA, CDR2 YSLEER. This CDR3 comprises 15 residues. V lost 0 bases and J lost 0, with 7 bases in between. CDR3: CASSQETASTDTQYF. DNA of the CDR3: TGCGCCAGCAGCCAAGAGACAGCTAGCACAGATACGCAGTATTTT.

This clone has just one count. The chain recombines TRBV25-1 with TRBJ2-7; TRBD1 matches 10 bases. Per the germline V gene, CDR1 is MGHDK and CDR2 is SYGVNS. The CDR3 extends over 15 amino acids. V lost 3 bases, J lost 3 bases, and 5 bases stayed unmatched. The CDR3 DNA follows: TGTGCCAGCAGTGAGCCGGGACAGGGGCTCTACGAGCAGTACTTC. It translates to CASSEPGQGLYEQYF.

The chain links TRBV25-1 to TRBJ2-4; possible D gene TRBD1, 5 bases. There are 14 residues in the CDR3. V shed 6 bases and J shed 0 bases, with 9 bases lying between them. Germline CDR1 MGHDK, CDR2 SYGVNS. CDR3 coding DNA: TGTGCCAGCAGCGACAGTCTAGCCAAAAACATTCAGTACTTC. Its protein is CASSDSLAKNIQYF. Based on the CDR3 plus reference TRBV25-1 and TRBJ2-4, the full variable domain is EADIYQTPRYLVIGTGKKITLECSQTMGHDKMYWYQQDPGMELHLIHYSYGVNSTEKGDLSSESTVSRIRTEHFPLTLESARPSHTSQYLCASSDSLAKNIQYFGAGTRLSVL.

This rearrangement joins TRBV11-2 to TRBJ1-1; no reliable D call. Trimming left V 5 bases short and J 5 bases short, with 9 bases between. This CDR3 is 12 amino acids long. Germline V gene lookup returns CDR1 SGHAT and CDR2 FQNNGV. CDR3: CASSAGRTEAFF. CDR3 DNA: TGTGCCAGCAGCGCGGGGAGGACTGAAGCTTTCTTT.

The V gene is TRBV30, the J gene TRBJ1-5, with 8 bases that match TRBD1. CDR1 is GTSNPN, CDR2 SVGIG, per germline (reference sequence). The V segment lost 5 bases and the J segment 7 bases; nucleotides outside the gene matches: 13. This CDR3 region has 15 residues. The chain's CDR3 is CAWARGTGYGQPQHF. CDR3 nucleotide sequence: TGTGCCTGGGCCCGTGGGACAGGTTATGGACAGCCCCAGCATTTT. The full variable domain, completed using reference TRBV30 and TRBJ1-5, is SQTIHQWPATLVQPVGSPLSLECTVEGTSNPNLYWYRQAAGRGLQLLFYSVGIGQISSEVPQNLSASRPQDRQFILSSKKLLLSDSGFYLCAWARGTGYGQPQHFGDGTRLSIL.